The 2 T cell receptor beta chains presented below share a single source sample, sequenced in a study of cytomegalovirus exposure and HLA in healthy donors. With 60 Vbeta and 13 Jbeta primers, the PCR was carried out. Data came from immunoSEQ multiplex PCR; TCRdb stores just in-frame clones and leaves some out. The table lists over 150,000 clones, about 78% of them singletons. Sequencing was done on a sample of PBMCs. The receptors stem from a woman aged 45-60 years in good health and CMV-seropositive.

The chain links TRBV7-7 to TRBJ2-5, with D possibly TRBD2 on 6 matching bases. The ends were cut back, 2 bases at V and 5 bases at J, with 12 bases in the middle. In germline, CDR1 is SSHAT, CDR2 FNYEAQ (reference sequence). The length of the CDR3 is 14 residues. The CDR3 spells CASSLFAGRETQYF. The CDR3 coding sequence is TGTGCCAGCAGCTTATTCGCAGGGAGGGAGACCCAGTACTTC.

The V call is TRBV4-2, the J call TRBJ2-6, with TRBD2 as a possible D gene (5 bases). Germline V gene lookup returns CDR1 LGHNA and CDR2 YNFKEQ. Trimming removed 0 bases at V and 0 bases at J, with 9 bases between. The CDR3 totals 17 residues. The CDR3 nucleotides are TGTGCCAGCAGCCAAGATCGGGCGGGCTCTGGGGCCAACGTCCTGACTTTC. As protein: CASSQDRAGSGANVLTF.